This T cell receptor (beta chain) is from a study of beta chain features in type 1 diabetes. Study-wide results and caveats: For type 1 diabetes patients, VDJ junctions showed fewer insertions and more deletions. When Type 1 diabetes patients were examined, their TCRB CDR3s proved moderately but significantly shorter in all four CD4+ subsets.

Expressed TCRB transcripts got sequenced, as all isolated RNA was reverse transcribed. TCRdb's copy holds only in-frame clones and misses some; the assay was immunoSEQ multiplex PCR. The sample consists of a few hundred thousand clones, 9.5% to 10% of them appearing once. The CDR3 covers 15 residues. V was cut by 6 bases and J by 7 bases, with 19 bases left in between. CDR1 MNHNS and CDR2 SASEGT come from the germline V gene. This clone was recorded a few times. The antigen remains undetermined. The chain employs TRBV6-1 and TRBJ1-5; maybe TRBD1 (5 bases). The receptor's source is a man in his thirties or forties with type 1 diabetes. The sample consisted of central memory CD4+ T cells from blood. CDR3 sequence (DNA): TGTGCCAGCAGCCATGACAGCGAGTTCTACCAGCCCCAGCATTTT. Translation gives CASSHDSEFYQPQHF.